The clone carrying this T cell receptor beta chain has more than one count but fewer than ten. The data were obtained in a study of neoadjuvant anti-PD-1 for oral cavity cancer. Most PBMC samples had around 0.5 ug input DNA in six replicates. Measured with immunoSEQ multiplex PCR; TCRdb has only the in-frame clones, and not every one. This table holds approximately 15,000 clones, nearly 70% found once. The specimen comprised PBMCs, sampled before nivolumab (anti-PD-1) treatment. The sequence was obtained from a person aged 35-79 years with oral cavity squamous cell carcinoma.

The CDR3 here is CASAREGYGYTF. CDR3 DNA sequence: TGTGCCAGCGCCCGGGAGGGCTATGGCTACACCTTC. The V and J genes are TRBV2 and TRBJ1-2, with D hard to call. CDR3 length: 12 amino acids. From germline, CDR1 is SNHLY and CDR2 FYNNEI. Between the trimmed V and J ends, which lost 8 bases and 4 bases, there was a span of 11 bases.